This T cell receptor (beta chain) came from a study of cytomegalovirus exposure and HLA in healthy donors. It was with 60 Vbeta and 13 Jbeta primers that the PCR ran. This table comes from immunoSEQ multiplex PCR, and its TCRdb copy is limited to in-frame clones, with some not included. The sample lists about 140,000 clones; over 70% were seen once. This CDR3 comprises 17 residues. Germline CDR1 reads MDHEN; CDR2 reads SYDVKM. The chain recombines TRBV28 with TRBJ2-5; 10 bases are shared with TRBD1. Judging by the DNA end, TRBJ2-7 fits better; the J call may be wrong. The sequenced sample was PBMCs. This TCR was recovered from a woman between 40 and 55 years old in good health and CMV-seronegative. CDR3 amino acids: CASKPAGTGDSLYEQYF. Written as DNA, the CDR3 is TGTGCCAGCAAGCCAGCAGGGACAGGGGACTCTCTCTACGAGCAGTACTTC.